This TCR beta chain was captured by sequencing in a study of blood T cell repertoires in COVID-19. Whole-study context: The United States, Italy and Spain supplied acute and convalescent COVID-19 samples. T cells, B-cell-depleted T cells, or PBMCs supplied cDNA or gDNA.

V shed 0 bases and J shed 9 bases, with 11 bases lying between them. Germline V gives CDR1 MNHEY, CDR2 SMNVEV (reference sequence). The CDR3 runs to 13 residues. As originally analysed: Estimated nucleated cell counts came from reference gene primer amplification. The data were produced by immunoSEQ multiplex PCR, yet TCRdb's version contains in-frame clones alone and is incomplete. Clonal size and the V and J genes are those of that table, whereas D and trimming came from the DNA. Counted here are 250,000 or so clones, around 87% occurring once; the ten biggest clones make up roughly 4.9%. The clonotype was recovered from a woman between 55 and 75 years old with COVID-19, enrolled during active disease. The chain is built from TRBV27 and TRBJ2-5, with TRBD1 as a possible D gene (5 bases). Material: peripheral blood. The CDR3 protein is CASSLSHKGSQYF. CDR3 DNA sequence: TGTGCCAGCAGTTTATCCCACAAGGGGTCCCAGTACTTC.